The subject of this entry is one T cell receptor (beta chain). Followed longitudinally, the Seattle patients had been enrolled during active infection. This specimen comes from a study of blood T cell repertoires in COVID-19. V was clipped by 4 bases and J by 8 bases; unmatched bases: 6. The CDR3 has 13 amino acids. Germline V lookup: CDR1 LGHDT, CDR2 YNNKEL (reference sequence). The method was immunoSEQ multiplex PCR; TCRdb's version includes in-frame clones alone and lacks a portion of them. In the table there are 150,000 or so clones, 70% to 85% of which are singletons. The specimen was peripheral blood. This receptor was identified in a man aged 60 to 75 with COVID-19, enrolled during active disease. J is TRBJ2-3 and V is TRBV3-1 (or the pseudogene TRBV3-2), with 7 bases that match TRBD1. In DNA, the CDR3 is TGTGCCAGCAGCCTGGGACAGCTCGCTACGCAGTATTTT. It is translated as CASSLGQLATQYF.